A selection of T cell receptor beta chains follows, all from one sample in a study of a mutant IDH1 vaccine in newly diagnosed glioma. Measured with immunoSEQ multiplex PCR; TCRdb has only the in-frame clones, and not every one. The sample consists of about 66,000 clones, around 86% of them appearing once. This sample comprised PBMCs, obtained from a glioma patient treated with radiotherapy, temozolomide or both. The source of these receptors is a man aged 25-45 years with glioma. Both conserved end residues are part of each CDR3. A D gene is named only where the DNA matches it firmly. Not all rows give a size; the values are once, few, many and, for expanded clones, a class.

>NA|TRBV19|NA|TRBJ1-3
CASSMGGSGNTIYF
TGTGCCAGTAGTATGGGGGGGTCTGGAAACACCATATATTTT
>NA|TRBV10-1|TRBD2|TRBJ2-7
CASSQLAGAPGEQYF
TGCGCCAGCAGCCAACTAGCGGGGGCCCCCGGGGAGCAGTACTTC
>NA|TRBV29-1|TRBD1|TRBJ1-2
CSVSGFRGLGYTF
TGCAGCGTTTCCGGATTTAGGGGGCTAGGCTACACCTTC
>NA|TRBV7-9|NA|TRBJ2-7
CASSSKSYEQYF
TGTGCCAGCAGCTCCAAGTCCTACGAGCAGTACTTC
>NA|TRBV6-4|TRBD2|TRBJ2-5
CASSRTSGEETQYF
TGTGCCAGCAGTAGGACTAGCGGGGAGGAGACCCAGTACTTC
>NA|TRBV7-9|TRBD1|TRBJ2-2
CASSLAQGQGPANTGELFF
TGTGCCAGCAGCTTAGCCCAAGGACAGGGGCCCGCGAACACCGGGGAGCTGTTTTTT
>NA|TRBV10-3|NA|TRBJ2-3
CAISETGESTDTQYF
TGTGCCATCAGTGAGACGGGGGAGAGCACAGATACGCAGTATTTT
>once|TRBV11-3|TRBD1|TRBJ2-5
CASSLGYSGQGPETQYF
TGTGCCAGCAGCTTAGGGTACTCGGGACAGGGTCCAGAGACCCAGTACTTC
>NA|TRBV2|NA|TRBJ1-4
CASNRAPATNEKLFF
TGTGCCAGCAATCGGGCGCCTGCAACTAATGAAAAACTGTTTTTT
>few|TRBV19|NA|TRBJ1-1
CASSGDRRNAFF
TGTGCCAGTAGTGGGGACCGGAGGAACGCTTTCTTT
>NA|TRBV28|NA|TRBJ2-7
CASVSGDEQYF
TGTGCCAGCGTTTCAGGGGACGAGCAGTACTTC
>once|TRBV19|NA|TRBJ2-7
CASSPTWGEQYF
TGTGCCAGTAGTCCGACTTGGGGGGAGCAGTACTTC
>NA|TRBV5-1|TRBD2|TRBJ2-5
CASRSPLAGGRETQYF
TGCGCCAGCAGATCTCCCCTAGCGGGGGGGCGGGAGACCCAGTACTTC
>NA|TRBV2|TRBD1|TRBJ1-6
CASSENRGNSPLHF
TGTGCCAGCAGTGAGAACAGGGGTAATTCACCCCTCCACTTT
>once|TRBV6-5|TRBD1|TRBJ1-2
CASSYHPGGSGYTF
TGTGCCAGCAGTTACCACCCAGGGGGTAGTGGCTACACCTTC
>NA|TRBV28|TRBD1|TRBJ1-5
CASSLAGGRNQPQHF
TGTGCCAGCAGTTTGGCAGGGGGCCGCAATCAGCCCCAGCATTTT
>NA|TRBV19|TRBD2|TRBJ2-7
CASSILAGAPYEQYF
TGTGCCAGTAGTATACTAGCGGGGGCCCCGTACGAGCAGTACTTC
>NA|TRBV19|TRBD2|TRBJ2-1
CASSRGGSSYNEQFF
TGTGCCAGTAGTCGCGGGGGGAGCTCCTACAATGAGCAGTTCTTC
>NA|TRBV23-1|NA|TRBJ2-5
CASSQSTGTFLETQYF
TGCGCCAGCAGTCAATCTACAGGGACCTTTTTGGAGACCCAGTACTTC
>NA|TRBV28|TRBD1|TRBJ1-3
CASSGTGKSGNTIYF
TGTGCCAGCAGTGGGACAGGGAAGAGTGGAAACACCATATATTTT
>NA|TRBV6-4|TRBD2|TRBJ2-3
CASSEMAGGLDTQYF
TGTGCCAGCAGTGAGATGGCGGGGGGCCTAGATACGCAGTATTTT
>NA|TRBV28|TRBD1|TRBJ1-1
CASTPLGQGTEAFF
TGTGCCAGCACCCCATTGGGACAGGGAACTGAAGCTTTCTTT
>NA|TRBV27|NA|TRBJ2-7
CASSSRLRERQYF
TGTGCCAGCAGTTCACGTCTCCGGGAAAGGCAGTACTTC